These 20 T cell receptor beta chains share one sample of origin, sequenced in a study of T cells in Graves' hyperthyroidism and ophthalmopathy. It was RNA transcripts that yielded the amplified TCR beta CDR3 regions. RT-PCR in the first round (using the HTBI primer set) targeted the TCR CDR3. TCRdb re-called the multiplex PCR reads through MiXCR, storing one row per CDR3 protein. The sample comprises 400,000 to 500,000 distinct CDR3 sequences, around 15% of which are singletons, and approximately 5.8% rests with the top ten. Sequencing used blood. These receptors were obtained from a woman younger than 30 with Graves' hyperthyroidism.

This clonotype was seen ten or more times. This chain uses TRBV12-3 or TRBV12-4 with TRBJ2-3, with 10 bases lining up with TRBD1. The ends lost 4 bases at V and 1 base at J; junction bases unmatched: 5. The CDR3 loop spans 16 amino acids. The CDR3 DNA sequence: TGTGCCAGCAGTTCCCGGGACAGGGGTCGCACAGATACGCAGTATTTT. Amino acid sequence: CASSSRDRGRTDTQYF.

This clonotype was recorded at least ten times. The chain carries TRBV3-1 and TRBJ1-1, with D perhaps matching TRBD1 (5 bases). Germline V gene lookup returns CDR1 LGHDT and CDR2 YNNKEL (reference sequence). The CDR3 consists of 14 residues. V was clipped by 3 bases and J by 4 bases, with 12 bases between them. The CDR3: CASSHVVGGTEAFF. The DNA for the CDR3 is TGTGCCAGCAGCCATGTTGTGGGGGGCACTGAAGCTTTCTTT.

At least ten counts were recorded for this clonotype. This chain connects TRBV29-1 to TRBJ2-7, with TRBD2 matching over 7 bases. Trimming cost V 4 bases and J 0 bases; bases outside gene matches: 3. This CDR3 has 13 residues. Per germline, CDR1 SQVTM and CDR2 ANQGSEA. The CDR3 sequence is CSVVTSDSYEQYF. The CDR3 DNA reads as TGCAGCGTTGTTACTAGCGACTCCTACGAGCAGTACTTC.

This clonotype was counted a single time. The V and J genes are TRBV28 and TRBJ2-4, with D hard to call. Germline V CDR1 and CDR2: MDHEN, SYDVKM. The CDR3 loop spans 13 amino acids. V lost 2 bases and J lost 6, with 8 bases in between. CDR3 sequence reads: CASSLPGSNIQYF. The CDR3, as DNA: TGTGCCAGCAGTTTACCCGGGTCAAACATTCAGTACTTC.

In its sample, this clonotype was seen a few times. The chain has TRBV5-1 and TRBJ1-4, with D unresolved. The germline V and J ends were trimmed by 2 bases and 6 bases, with 11 bases remaining between them. Looked up from germline, CDR1 is SGHRS and CDR2 is YFSETQ. This CDR3 spans 14 amino acids. CDR3 protein: CASSFETVHEKLFF. In nucleotides, the CDR3 is TGCGCCAGCAGCTTCGAGACCGTCCATGAAAAACTGTTTTTT.

This clonotype was seen at least ten times. This chain links TRBV7-2 with TRBJ2-3; possibly TRBD1 or TRBD2 for D (7 bases each). Per germline, CDR1 SGHTA and CDR2 FQGNSA. There are 17 residues in the CDR3. V lost 6 bases and J lost 6, with 25 bases in between. CDR3 sequence: CASSNSGGGVSIDTQYF. CDR3 bases: TGTGCCAGCAGTAATTCAGGGGGGGGCGTTTCAATTGATACGCAGTATTTT.

There are many counts of this clonotype. The rearrangement joins TRBV28 to TRBJ2-1, with D unclear. Germline V gives CDR1 MDHEN, CDR2 SYDVKM. The CDR3 contains 15 residues. V lost 5 bases, J lost 5 bases, and 16 bases lay in between. The chain's CDR3 is CASSTGQGPNNEQFF. DNA of the CDR3: TGTGCCAGCAGTACGGGCCAAGGCCCCAACAATGAGCAGTTCTTC.

Ten or more counts support this clonotype. This chain links TRBV6-7 with TRBJ2-3; 14 positions match TRBD2. TRBV6-7 is known as an ORF, though its function is uncertain. Trimming cost V 0 bases and J 6 bases; bases outside gene matches: 11. This CDR3 region has 19 residues. CDR3 in amino acids: CASSYSTPGLAGVRDTQYF. The CDR3 coding sequence is TGTGCCAGCAGTTACTCGACCCCGGGACTAGCGGGAGTAAGGGATACGCAGTATTTT.

This clonotype was counted at least ten times. This sequence joins TRBV12-3 or TRBV12-4 and TRBJ2-7; 8 nucleotides line up with TRBD1. The CDR3 is made up of 16 amino acids. After removal of 5 bases from V and 3 bases from J, the junction contained 12 bases not matched to a gene. The CDR3 bases are TGTGCCAGCAGTCTGTCCGACAGGGGTAGGGGCTACGAGCAGTACTTC. Translating it yields CASSLSDRGRGYEQYF.

The V call is TRBV6-1, the J call TRBJ1-6, with a possible D match to TRBD1 (5 bases). V lost 2 bases, J lost 7 bases, and 12 bases lay in between. The CDR3 has 15 residues. CDR1 is MNHNS, CDR2 SASEGT, per germline. The CDR3 sequence is CASSERDRDNSPLHF. Written as DNA, the CDR3 is TGTGCCAGCAGTGAAAGGGACCGGGACAATTCACCCCTCCACTTT.

This clonotype was counted many times. V gene TRBV11-2 combines with J gene TRBJ2-2, with 7 positions matching TRBD2. CDR3 length equals 15 residues. Germline CDR1 is SGHAT and CDR2 is FQNNGV. Trimming at V came to 5 bases and at J to 6 bases, leaving 9 bases not matched to a gene. The CDR3 DNA reads TGTGCCAGCAGCGGAGGACTAGAAGCCGCCGGGGAGCTGTTTTTT. Encoded protein: CASSGGLEAAGELFF.

In this sample, this clonotype turned up many times. The chain employs TRBV5-5 and TRBJ2-3, with D unresolved. Trimming removed 1 base at V and 0 bases at J, with 12 bases between. CDR1 and CDR2 (germline): SGHKS, YYEKEE (reference sequence). The CDR3 covers 16 residues. CDR3 bases: TGTGCCAGCAGCTTGATGGGTGGGCTAAGCACAGATACGCAGTATTTT. This codes for CASSLMGGLSTDTQYF.

This clonotype was counted ten times or more. V and J are TRBV27 and TRBJ1-1; tentatively, D is TRBD1 (5 bases). The CDR3 totals 11 residues. From germline, CDR1 is MNHEY and CDR2 SMNVEV (reference sequence). V was pared by 8 bases and J by 7 bases, with 11 bases between. The CDR3 is CASQGWGEAFF. The CDR3 nucleotides are TGTGCCAGCCAGGGTTGGGGTGAAGCTTTCTTT.

This clonotype was seen repeatedly, ten times or more. V and J are TRBV11-2 and TRBJ2-7, with D perhaps given as TRBD1 or TRBD2 (6 bases each). V lost 4 bases and J lost 3, with 13 bases in between. Germline V gene sequence: CDR1 SGHAT, CDR2 FQNNGV. The CDR3 extends over 14 amino acids. CDR3 region: CASSWGAKNYEQYF. CDR3 in DNA: TGTGCCAGCAGCTGGGGGGCCAAGAACTACGAGCAGTACTTC.

This clonotype was seen only a few times. V gene TRBV6-2 or TRBV6-3 combines with J gene TRBJ1-1; perhaps TRBD1 as D (6 bases). CDR1 is MNHEY, CDR2 SVGEGT, per germline. Trimming took off 5 bases at V and 1 base at J, with 14 bases between the two ends. CDR3 length: 15 residues. The DNA of the CDR3 is TGTGCCAGCAGTACGCACCTGACAGGGAACACTGAAGCTTTCTTT. Amino acid sequence: CASSTHLTGNTEAFF.

V gene TRBV6-1 combines with J gene TRBJ1-5, with 7 bases fitting TRBD1. This CDR3 contains 16 residues. Per germline, CDR1 MNHNS and CDR2 SASEGT. The junction had 13 bases not matched to a gene; V was cut back by 5 bases and J by 6 bases. CDR3 DNA: TGTGCCAGCAGTTTCCCCCTGACAGGGAGAAGTCAGCCCCAGCATTTT. Translation: CASSFPLTGRSQPQHF.

Many counts were recorded for this clonotype. The CDR3 sequence is CASSQASGGTYEQYF. The DNA of the CDR3 is TGCGCCAGCAGCCAAGCTTCTGGGGGCACCTACGAGCAGTACTTC. The chain is built from TRBV4-1 and TRBJ2-7, with a possible D match to TRBD1 (6 bases). V lost 1 base and J lost 2, with 12 bases in between. The CDR3 length is 15 residues. Germline V gene sequence: CDR1 MGHRA, CDR2 YSYEKL.

The V and J genes are TRBV6-5 and TRBJ1-3; D remains unclear. The CDR3 is made up of 14 amino acids. Germline V lookup: CDR1 MNHEY, CDR2 SVGAGI. V was shortened by 1 base and J by 4 bases, with 8 bases between the two germline ends. DNA of the CDR3: TGTGCCAGCAGTTACTTACCGTGGGGAAACACCATATATTTT. Its translation is CASSYLPWGNTIYF.

The chain carries TRBV6-1 and TRBJ1-3; D remains unclear. Trimming stripped 5 bases from V and 2 bases from J, with 7 bases between. This CDR3 comprises 13 residues. Germline assignment: CDR1 MNHNS and CDR2 SASEGT. The CDR3 bases are TGTGCCAGCAGTCCCCCGGCTGGAAACACCATATATTTT. This codes for CASSPPAGNTIYF.

This clonotype came up a few times. The chain is built from TRBV12-5 and TRBJ2-3, with D maybe TRBD1 (6 bases). CDR1 is LGHNT and CDR2 is FRNRAP in the germline V gene. Between the trimmed V and J ends, which lost 1 base and 0 bases, there was a span of 8 bases. CDR3 size: 15 residues. This chain's CDR3 is CASGLGGQSTDTQYF. The CDR3 bases are TGTGCTAGTGGTTTGGGCGGACAGAGCACAGATACGCAGTATTTT.